This T cell receptor beta chain was recovered during a study of T cell responses to AZD1222 COVID-19 vaccine. General observations from the study: Spike-specific TCR breadth and depth rose after two AZD1222 doses. Among the donors, most were white British and more were female, and clonal diversity was possibly underestimated.

Sequenced by immunoSEQ multiplex PCR; TCRdb stores in-frame clones only, minus some. The sample records about 120,000 clones, more than 70% being singletons. Notes on this clone: Its antigen is not identified.

Second-dose schedules of about 4 or about 12 weeks were combined. The CDR3 covers 16 residues. Germline V gives CDR1 SEHNR, CDR2 FQNEAQ (reference sequence). Between the trimmed V and J ends, which lost 1 base and 1 base, there was a span of 10 bases. The TCR originated in an adult who received the AZD1222 COVID-19 vaccine. The chain uses TRBV7-9 and TRBJ2-2; D remains unclear. Here the sequenced sample was peripheral blood, taken 28 days after the second AZD1222 dose. The DNA of the CDR3 is TGTGCCAGCAGCTTAGGGACCGTTGTGAACACCGGGGAGCTGTTTTTT. It codes for CASSLGTVVNTGELFF.